One sample yielded the 13 T cell receptor beta chains listed below, sequenced in a study of T-cell reconstitution after alpha-beta-depleted transplantation in children. A TCRbeta library incorporating unique molecular identifiers was prepared. Using its own MiXCR run on the PCR reads, TCRdb lists one record per CDR3 protein. The data contain 500,000 to 750,000 distinct CDR3 sequences, 25% to 30% of them seen just once; the ten biggest clones take up less than 40%. The starting material was PBMCs, obtained before TCRalphabeta/CD19-depleted stem cell transplant. These receptors were collected from a boy younger than two with Wiskott-Aldrich syndrome, due to receive a stem cell transplant.

This clonotype has a handful of counts. The chain links TRBV28 to TRBJ2-1; the D is unclear. Germline CDR1 and CDR2: MDHEN and SYDVKM. This CDR3 is 13 amino acids long. The germline V and J ends were trimmed by 5 bases and 2 bases, with 7 bases remaining between them. CDR3 protein: CASSPDPYNEQFF. In nucleotides, the CDR3 is TGTGCCAGCAGTCCCGACCCCTACAATGAGCAGTTCTTC.

This chain connects TRBV28 to TRBJ2-3, with 9 nucleotides matching TRBD1. Germline CDR1 reads MDHEN; CDR2 reads SYDVKM. V was pared by 3 bases and J by 3 bases, with 7 bases of the junction left unmatched. This CDR3 spans 16 amino acids. The CDR3 DNA reads as TGTGCCAGCAGTTTTTGGGGGACAGGGAGGACAGATACGCAGTATTTT. It yields the protein CASSFWGTGRTDTQYF.

V gene TRBV12-3 or TRBV12-4 combines with J gene TRBJ2-7; 7 bases line up with TRBD1. The CDR3 extends over 13 amino acids. The trim removed 2 bases at V and 6 bases at J, leaving 4 bases unmatched. The CDR3 spells CASSLTGASEQYF. DNA for the CDR3: TGTGCCAGCAGTTTAACAGGGGCCAGCGAGCAGTACTTC.

This sequence joins TRBV30 and TRBJ2-5; D uncertain. This CDR3 has 12 amino acids. Germline assignment: CDR1 GTSNPN and CDR2 SVGIG (reference sequence). With 5 bases removed from V and 7 bases from J, the gap between germline ends came to 14 bases. As DNA, the CDR3 is TGTGCCTGGGGTCTGGTTCGAGGGACCCAGTACTTC. This encodes CAWGLVRGTQYF.

The sample holds a few counts of this clonotype. The chain combines TRBV28 with TRBJ2-2; 8 nucleotides align to TRBD1. Per the germline V gene, CDR1 is MDHEN and CDR2 is SYDVKM. V gave up 6 bases and J gave up 8 bases; unmatched junction bases: 11. The CDR3 length is 15 residues. The CDR3, as DNA: TGTGCCAGCAGGCCCGACAGGGGTTCCCTGGGGGAGCTGTTTTTT. Its protein product is CASRPDRGSLGELFF. The full variable domain, completed using reference TRBV28 and TRBJ2-2, is DVKVTQSSRYLVKRTGEKVFLECVQDMDHENMFWYRQDPGLGLRLIYFSYDVKMKEKGDIPEGYSVSREKKERFSLILESASTNQTSMYLCASRPDRGSLGELFFGEGSRLTVL.

This clonotype was recorded a few times. The rearrangement uses TRBV2 and TRBJ2-1, with 8 bases identical to TRBD2. The CDR3 runs 16 residues. The V gene's germline CDR1 is SNHLY and CDR2 FYNNEI. The J segment lost 1 base and the V segment lost 5 bases, leaving 7 bases of the junction unmatched. The CDR3 nucleotides read TGTGCCAGCAGTCTTAGGACTAGCCCTTCCTACAATGAGCAGTTCTTC. It codes for CASSLRTSPSYNEQFF. The full variable domain, rest sourced from reference TRBV2 and TRBJ2-1, is EPEVTQTPSHQVTQMGQEVILRCVPISNHLYFYWYRQILGQKVEFLVSFYNNEISEKSEIFDDQFSVERPDGSNFTLKIRSTKLEDSAMYFCASSLRTSPSYNEQFFGPGTRLTVL.

This rearrangement joins TRBV28 to TRBJ1-5, with D possibly matching TRBD1 (5 bases). The V gene's germline CDR1 is MDHEN and CDR2 SYDVKM. This CDR3 region has 14 residues. Between the trimmed V and J ends, which lost 6 bases and 4 bases, there was a span of 13 bases. CDR3 nucleotides: TGTGCCAGCAGGGGACCCCAGGGTAATCAGCCCCAGCATTTT. It codes for CASRGPQGNQPQHF.

This clonotype was detected only a few times. This chain joins TRBV20-1 and TRBJ1-5; no reliable D call. The V and J ends lost 0 bases and 2 bases respectively, with 11 bases between them. This CDR3 contains 15 residues. Germline CDR1 and CDR2: DFQATT and SNEGSKA (reference sequence). The CDR3 loop reads CSARDLTVGNQPQHF. The CDR3 region has the DNA TGCAGTGCTAGAGATCTTACCGTTGGCAATCAGCCCCAGCATTTT.

The chain is built from TRBV20-1 and TRBJ2-2; D uncertain. The CDR3 contains 12 residues. V lost 6 bases and J 7 bases, leaving 12 bases between the germline ends. Germline V gene data show CDR1 as DFQATT and CDR2 as SNEGSKA (reference sequence). CDR3 nucleotide sequence: TGCAGTGCCCGAGAGAGCGTCGGGGAGCTGTTTTTT. It encodes CSARESVGELFF.

The chain combines TRBV4-1 with TRBJ2-3, with TRBD2 matching over 14 bases. J gave up 4 bases and V 4 bases, and 10 bases lay outside the gene matches. This CDR3 spans 18 amino acids. The germline V gene encodes CDR1 MGHRA and CDR2 YSYEKL. CDR3 protein: CASSLQPGLAGVADTQYF. CDR3 DNA: TGCGCCAGCAGCCTACAACCGGGACTAGCGGGAGTGGCAGATACGCAGTATTTT.

This clonotype showed up just a few times. The chain combines TRBV20-1 with TRBJ2-5, with TRBD1 matching 11 bases. Germline V lookup: CDR1 DFQATT, CDR2 SNEGSKA (reference sequence). The CDR3 spans 14 residues. The V segment lost 4 bases and the J segment 5 bases; nucleotides outside the gene matches: 6. CDR3: CSAKRTGGRETQYF. In DNA, the CDR3 is TGCAGTGCTAAGAGGACAGGGGGCAGGGAGACCCAGTACTTC.

In this sample, this clonotype turned up a few times. The V gene is TRBV27, the J gene TRBJ2-1, with 12 bases fitting TRBD2. The CDR3 loop spans 17 amino acids. The germline V gene encodes CDR1 MNHEY and CDR2 SMNVEV (reference sequence). V trimming: 2 bases; J trimming: 8 bases; junction bases outside the gene matches: 10. The CDR3 DNA reads TGTGCCAGCAGTTTACTATCCCTAGCGGGAGGGGGGGATGAGCAGTTCTTC. Translating it yields CASSLLSLAGGGDEQFF.

The chain joins TRBV6-1 to TRBJ2-5, with D possibly being TRBD2 (5 bases). The V end was cut by 4 bases, the J end by 2 bases, with 14 bases between. The germline gives CDR1 MNHNS, CDR2 SASEGT. CDR3 length: 15 residues. The CDR3: CASSARGMGQETQYF. DNA for the CDR3: TGTGCCAGCAGTGCCAGAGGGATGGGGCAAGAGACCCAGTACTTC.